One sample yielded the 3 T cell receptor beta chains listed below, sequenced in a study of cytomegalovirus exposure and HLA in healthy donors. Amplification used 60 Vbeta primers and 13 Jbeta primers. Profiling relied on immunoSEQ multiplex PCR, and the TCRdb table lists in-frame clones only, not all of them. The sample consists of around 170,000 clones, 77% of them appearing once. What was sequenced was PBMCs. The receptors were gathered from a young man in good health and CMV-seronegative.

The V call is TRBV25-1, the J call TRBJ2-7; the D is unclear. The germline V gene encodes CDR1 MGHDK and CDR2 SYGVNS. V gave up 6 bases and J gave up 0 bases, with 9 bases separating them. The CDR3 contains 13 residues. In nucleotides, the CDR3 is TGTGCCAGCAGAGACTGGAGCTCCTACGAGCAGTACTTC. Protein: CASRDWSSYEQYF.

This clone has just one count. The V and J genes are TRBV30 and TRBJ1-1, with TRBD1 matching 7 bases. This CDR3 is built from 14 residues. Germline values: CDR1 GTSNPN, CDR2 SVGIG (reference sequence). The V segment lost 5 bases and the J segment 3 bases; nucleotides outside the gene matches: 9. The CDR3 DNA reads TGTGCCTGGGCACCGACAGGGAAAGACACTGAAGCTTTCTTT. It encodes CAWAPTGKDTEAFF.

This clone was counted only a few times. V gene TRBV10-3 combines with J gene TRBJ2-5, with a possible D match to TRBD2 (7 bases). Germline V gives CDR1 ENHRY, CDR2 SYGVKD. The CDR3 loop spans 14 amino acids. The ends were cut back, 4 bases at V and 7 bases at J, with 16 bases in the middle. The CDR3 is CAISVGKGGGTQYF. The CDR3 bases are TGTGCCATCAGTGTCGGGAAAGGGGGGGGGACCCAGTACTTC.